Listed below are T cell receptor beta chains from one sample, sequenced in a study of shared clonotypes between healthy human individuals. Clones were read by immunoSEQ multiplex PCR, and TCRdb kept only the in-frame ones, dropping some. The profile shows under 600,000 clones, 95% to 98% of them singletons. Material: naive CD8+ T cells sorted from blood. These receptors came from a man aged 25 to 40 in good health. Both conserved end residues are part of each CDR3. The D gene is left open where the match is weak.

d_gene	v_gene	j_gene	CDR3aa	CDR3nt
TRBD2	TRBV2	TRBJ2-7	CASSEARTSGSYEQYF	TGTGCCAGCAGTGAAGCCCGGACTAGCGGGAGCTACGAGCAGTACTTC
TRBD2	TRBV5-5	TRBJ2-1	CASSSRGTSVYNEQFF	TGTGCCAGCAGCTCTCGCGGGACTAGCGTTTACAATGAGCAGTTCTTC
TRBD2	TRBV27	TRBJ2-1	CASSSGTSGNEQFF	TGTGCCAGCAGTTCTGGGACTAGCGGGAATGAGCAGTTCTTC
NA	TRBV5-4	TRBJ1-2	CAVTGGYGYTF	TGTGCCGTTACTGGGGGCTATGGCTACACCTTC
TRBD1	TRBV6-1	TRBJ1-5	CASSEDRGAQNQPQHF	TGTGCCAGCAGTGAAGACAGGGGGGCCCAAAATCAGCCCCAGCATTTT
NA	TRBV29-1	TRBJ2-2	CSALPWDTGELFF	TGCAGCGCCTTACCATGGGACACCGGGGAGCTGTTTTTT
TRBD2	TRBV19	TRBJ2-1	CASSFGLAGSLTYNEQFF	TGTGCCAGTAGTTTTGGACTAGCGGGCTCACTGACCTACAATGAGCAGTTCTTC
TRBD1	TRBV13	TRBJ2-1	CASSKRRTGQGASEQFF	TGTGCCAGCAGCAAACGGCGAACGGGACAGGGGGCAAGTGAGCAGTTCTTC
TRBD2	TRBV7-2	TRBJ2-1	CASSSLPAGGEGQFF	TGTGCCAGCAGCTCCCTTCCAGCGGGAGGGGAAGGGCAGTTCTTC
NA	TRBV28	TRBJ1-1	CASSSRRTTEAFF	TGTGCCAGCAGCTCCCGTAGGACCACTGAAGCTTTCTTT
TRBD2	TRBV28	TRBJ2-3	CASRPSTGTTKDTQYF	TGTGCCAGCAGACCCTCAACCGGGACTACCAAGGATACGCAGTATTTT
TRBD1	TRBV29-1	TRBJ2-7	CSVAGTGHGEQYF	TGCAGCGTAGCAGGGACAGGTCACGGCGAGCAGTACTTC
NA	TRBV10-3	TRBJ1-1	CAISESQGVAEAFF	TGTGCCATCAGTGAGTCACAGGGAGTCGCTGAAGCTTTCTTT
NA	TRBV11-2	TRBJ2-1	CASSLDSGGVALFF	TGTGCCAGCAGCTTAGATAGTGGGGGTGTAGCACTGTTCTTC
NA	TRBV11-2	TRBJ2-7	CASSLVPPDSYEQYF	TGTGCCAGCAGCTTAGTGCCCCCGGACAGCTACGAGCAGTACTTC
TRBD1	TRBV7-8	TRBJ2-7	CASSLALGTGSGEQYF	TGTGCCAGCAGCTTAGCGCTCGGGACAGGGTCTGGCGAGCAGTACTTC
NA	TRBV25-1	TRBJ2-5	CASSDQEETQYF	TGTGCCAGCAGTGACCAGGAGGAGACCCAGTACTTC
NA	TRBV10-3	TRBJ1-2	CAISEWQAEDYGYTF	TGTGCCATCAGTGAATGGCAGGCGGAGGACTATGGCTACACCTTC
TRBD1	TRBV7-9	TRBJ2-7	CASSSLPGQGVHEQYF	TGTGCCAGCAGCTCACTGCCGGGACAGGGCGTCCACGAGCAGTACTTC
NA	TRBV7-9	TRBJ2-7	CASSLSSEQYF	TGTGCCAGCAGCTTATCATCCGAGCAGTACTTC
TRBD1	TRBV5-1	TRBJ1-1	CASSPGQGVRTEAFF	TGCGCCAGCAGCCCAGGACAGGGTGTGAGGACTGAAGCTTTCTTT
TRBD2	TRBV15	TRBJ2-3	CATSSVAGPRTDTQYF	TGTGCCACCAGCAGTGTAGCGGGCCCCCGCACAGATACGCAGTATTTT
NA	TRBV7-2	TRBJ2-7	CASSQRGQGSYEQYF	TGTGCCAGCAGCCAGCGAGGGCAGGGCTCCTACGAGCAGTACTTC
NA	TRBV2	TRBJ2-7	CASKGREQYF	TGTGCCAGCAAAGGGCGCGAGCAGTACTTC
NA	TRBV10-3	TRBJ2-7	CAIRLTQAEEQYF	TGTGCCATCAGACTGACGCAGGCTGAGGAGCAGTACTTC
NA	TRBV4-3	TRBJ1-3	CASSQDPGGSGNTIYF	TGCGCCAGCAGCCAAGATCCCGGCGGCTCTGGAAACACCATATATTTT
TRBD1	TRBV4-3	TRBJ1-2	CASSPWTGYGYTF	TGCGCCAGCAGCCCCTGGACAGGGTACGGCTACACCTTC
TRBD2	TRBV7-9	TRBJ2-1	CASSLAGDPYNEQFF	TGTGCCAGCAGCCTAGCGGGAGACCCCTACAATGAGCAGTTCTTC
NA	TRBV7-9	TRBJ2-6	CASSSEESGANVLTF	TGTGCCAGCAGCTCCGAAGAGTCTGGGGCCAACGTCCTGACTTTC
NA	TRBV7-9	TRBJ2-4	CASSLPRGRAKNIQYF	TGTGCCAGCTCCCTACCCCGGGGAAGAGCCAAAAACATTCAGTACTTC
NA	TRBV2	TRBJ2-5	CASSEGQNQETQYF	TGTGCCAGCAGTGAAGGGCAGAATCAAGAGACCCAGTACTTC